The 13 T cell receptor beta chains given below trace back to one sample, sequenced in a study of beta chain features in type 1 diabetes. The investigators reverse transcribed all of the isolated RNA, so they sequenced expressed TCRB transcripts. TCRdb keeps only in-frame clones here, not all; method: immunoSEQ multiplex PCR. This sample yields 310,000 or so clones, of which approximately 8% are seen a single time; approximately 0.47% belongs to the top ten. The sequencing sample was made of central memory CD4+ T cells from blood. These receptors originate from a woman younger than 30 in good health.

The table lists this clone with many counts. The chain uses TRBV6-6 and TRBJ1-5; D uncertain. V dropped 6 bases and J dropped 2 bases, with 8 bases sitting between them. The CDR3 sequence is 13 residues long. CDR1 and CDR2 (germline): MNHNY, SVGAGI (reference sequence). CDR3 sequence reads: CASREDGNQPQHF. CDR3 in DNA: TGTGCCAGCAGGGAGGATGGCAATCAGCCCCAGCATTTT.

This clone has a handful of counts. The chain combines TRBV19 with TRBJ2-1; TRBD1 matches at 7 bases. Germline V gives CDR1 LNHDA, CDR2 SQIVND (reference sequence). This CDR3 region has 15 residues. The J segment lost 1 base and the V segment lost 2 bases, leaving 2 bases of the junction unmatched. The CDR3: CASSIPGQSYNEQFF. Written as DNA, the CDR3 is TGTGCCAGTAGTATACCGGGACAGTCCTACAATGAGCAGTTCTTC.

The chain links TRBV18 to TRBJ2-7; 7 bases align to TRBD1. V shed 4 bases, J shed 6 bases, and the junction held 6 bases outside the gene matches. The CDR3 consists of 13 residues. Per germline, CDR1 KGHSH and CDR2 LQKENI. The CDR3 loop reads CASSLNRGIEQYF. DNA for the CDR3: TGTGCCAGCTCACTTAACAGGGGAATCGAGCAGTACTTC.

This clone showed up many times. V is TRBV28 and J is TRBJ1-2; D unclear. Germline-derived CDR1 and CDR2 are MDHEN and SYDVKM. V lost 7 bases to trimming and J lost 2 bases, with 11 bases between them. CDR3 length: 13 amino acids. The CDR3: CASKTGGNYGYTF. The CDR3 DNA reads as TGTGCCAGCAAAACCGGTGGGAACTATGGCTACACCTTC.

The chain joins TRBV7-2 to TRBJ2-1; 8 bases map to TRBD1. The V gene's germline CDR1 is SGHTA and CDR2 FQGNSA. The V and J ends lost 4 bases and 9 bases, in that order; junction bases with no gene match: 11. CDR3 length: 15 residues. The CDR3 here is CASSSPGGVWREQFF. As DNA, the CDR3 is TGTGCCAGCAGCTCTCCAGGGGGCGTTTGGCGTGAGCAGTTCTTC.

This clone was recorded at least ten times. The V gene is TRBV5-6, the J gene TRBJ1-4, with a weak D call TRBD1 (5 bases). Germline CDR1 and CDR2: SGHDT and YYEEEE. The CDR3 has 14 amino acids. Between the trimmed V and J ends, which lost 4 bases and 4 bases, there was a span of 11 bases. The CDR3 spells CASSRLQVNEKLFF. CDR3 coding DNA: TGTGCCAGCAGCCGGCTACAGGTTAATGAAAAACTGTTTTTT.

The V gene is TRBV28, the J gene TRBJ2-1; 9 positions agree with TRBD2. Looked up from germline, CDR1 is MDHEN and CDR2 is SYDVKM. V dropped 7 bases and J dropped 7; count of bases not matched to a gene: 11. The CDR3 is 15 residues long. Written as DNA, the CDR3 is TGTGCCAGCACCCTAGCGGGGAGCCCAAGAAATGAGCAGTTCTTC. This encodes CASTLAGSPRNEQFF.

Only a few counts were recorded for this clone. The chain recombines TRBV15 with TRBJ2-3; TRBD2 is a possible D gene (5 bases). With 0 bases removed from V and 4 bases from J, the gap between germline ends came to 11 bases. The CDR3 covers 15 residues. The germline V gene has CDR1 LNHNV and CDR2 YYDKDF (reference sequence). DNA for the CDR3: TGTGCCACCAGCAGAGATCTGGTGAGGGCAGATACGCAGTATTTT. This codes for CATSRDLVRADTQYF. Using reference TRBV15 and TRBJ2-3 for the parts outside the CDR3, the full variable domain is DAMVIQNPRYQVTQFGKPVTLSCSQTLNHNVMYWYQQKSSQAPKLLFHYYDKDFNNEADTPDNFQSRRPNTSFCFLDIRSPGLGDTAMYLCATSRDLVRADTQYFGPGTRLTVL.

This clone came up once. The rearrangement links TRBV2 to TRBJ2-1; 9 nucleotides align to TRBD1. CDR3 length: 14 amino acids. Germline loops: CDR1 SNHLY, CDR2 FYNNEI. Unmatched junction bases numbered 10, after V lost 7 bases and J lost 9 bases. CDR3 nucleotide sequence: TGTGCCAGCAATTACAGGGGGCGCCTGGGTGAGCAGTTCTTC. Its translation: CASNYRGRLGEQFF.

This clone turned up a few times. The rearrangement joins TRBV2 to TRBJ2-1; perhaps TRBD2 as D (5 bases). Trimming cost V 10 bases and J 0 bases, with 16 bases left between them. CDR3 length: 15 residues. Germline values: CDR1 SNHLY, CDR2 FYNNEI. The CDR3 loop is CATKDLAGSYNEQFF. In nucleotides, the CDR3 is TGTGCCACTAAAGATCTAGCAGGCTCCTACAATGAGCAGTTCTTC.

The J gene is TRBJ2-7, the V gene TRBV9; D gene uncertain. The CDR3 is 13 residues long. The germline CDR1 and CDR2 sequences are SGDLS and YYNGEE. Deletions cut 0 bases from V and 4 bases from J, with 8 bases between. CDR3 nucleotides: TGTGCCAGCAGCGTAGGACCGAGATACGAGCAGTACTTC. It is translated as CASSVGPRYEQYF. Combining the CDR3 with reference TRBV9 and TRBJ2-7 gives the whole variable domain DSGVTQTPKHLITATGQRVTLRCSPRSGDLSVYWYQQSLDQGLQFLIQYYNGEERAKGNILERFSAQQFPDLHSELNLSSLELGDSALYFCASSVGPRYEQYFGPGTRLTVT.

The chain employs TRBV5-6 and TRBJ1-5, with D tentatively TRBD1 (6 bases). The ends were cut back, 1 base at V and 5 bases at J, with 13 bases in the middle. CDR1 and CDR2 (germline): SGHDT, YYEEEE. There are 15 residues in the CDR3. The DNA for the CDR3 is TGTGCCAGCAGCTTGTCAGGGGCCGGGGATCAGCCCCAGCATTTT. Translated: CASSLSGAGDQPQHF.

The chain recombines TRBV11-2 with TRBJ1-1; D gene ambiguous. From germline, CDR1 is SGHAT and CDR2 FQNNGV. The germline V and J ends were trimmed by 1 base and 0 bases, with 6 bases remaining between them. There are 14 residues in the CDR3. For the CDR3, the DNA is TGTGCCAGCAGCTTAGTGTCAGTGAACACTGAAGCTTTCTTT. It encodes CASSLVSVNTEAFF.